The present T cell receptor beta chain was sequenced within a study of blood T cells in healthy people across ages. The second PCR ran roughly 6 to 11 cycles with a sample-barcoded 5' primer and J-beta primers. TCRdb re-analysed the 5' RACE reads in MiXCR, keeping a single row per CDR3 protein. Of about 640,000 distinct CDR3 sequences in the sample, 58% were seen once. This clonotype has only one observation. The CDR3 loop spans 14 amino acids. Germline CDR1 reads DFQATT; CDR2 reads SNEGSKA (reference sequence). Trimming took off 3 bases at V and 5 bases at J, with 16 bases between the two ends. The chain is built from TRBV20-1 and TRBJ2-5; D may be TRBD2 (6 bases). Sequenced: blood. The origin of this receptor is a man in his 60s in good health. The CDR3 sequence: CSARDSGVRETQYF. In DNA form, the CDR3 reads TGCAGTGCTAGGGACTCGGGGGTCCGGGAGACCCAGTACTTC.